This T cell receptor beta chain was documented in a study of T-cell memory formation after mild COVID-19. This clonotype was detected only a few times. Using its own MiXCR run on the 5' RACE reads, TCRdb lists one record per CDR3 protein. The repertoire has roughly 280,000 distinct CDR3 sequences, about 17% of them found once; the top ten carry roughly 22%. V was shortened by 0 bases and J by 2 bases, with 6 bases between the two germline ends. The germline V gene has CDR1 LGHNA and CDR2 YSLEER. This CDR3 has 14 residues. The clonotype was recovered from a man younger than 30 who had mild COVID-19 (a few samples of this study predate the infection). Cell type and time point are not known. The rearrangement joins TRBV4-3 to TRBJ2-3; D not resolved. Sequencing input: PBMCs or a T cell subset sorted from them (not recorded which). The CDR3 sequence: CASSQDRNTDTQYF. DNA of the CDR3: TGCGCCAGCAGCCAAGATCGTAACACAGATACGCAGTATTTT.